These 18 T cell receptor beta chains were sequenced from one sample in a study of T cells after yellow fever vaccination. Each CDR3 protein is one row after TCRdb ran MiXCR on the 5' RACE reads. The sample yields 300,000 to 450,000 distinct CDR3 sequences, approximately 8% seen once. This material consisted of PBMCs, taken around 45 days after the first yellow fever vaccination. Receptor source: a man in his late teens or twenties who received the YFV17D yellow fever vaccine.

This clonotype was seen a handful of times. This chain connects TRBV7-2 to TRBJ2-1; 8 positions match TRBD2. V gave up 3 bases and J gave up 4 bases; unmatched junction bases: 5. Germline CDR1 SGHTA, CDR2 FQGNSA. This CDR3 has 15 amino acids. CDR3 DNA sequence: TGTGCCAGCAGCTTGACGCGGGGGGTTTACAATGAGCAGTTCTTC. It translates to CASSLTRGVYNEQFF.

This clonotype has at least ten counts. CDR3 sequence reads: CASSLTTGTNYGYTF. DNA of the CDR3: TGTGCCAGCAGCTTGACTACGGGAACCAACTATGGCTACACCTTC. This chain links TRBV5-6 with TRBJ1-2, with D unclear. The CDR3 is made up of 15 amino acids. V dropped 1 base and J dropped 2 bases, with 12 bases sitting between them. The V gene's germline CDR1 is SGHDT and CDR2 YYEEEE. Full variable domain (remainder filled in from reference TRBV5-6 and TRBJ1-2): DAGVTQSPTHLIKTRGQQVTLRCSPKSGHDTVSWYQQALGQGPQFIFQYYEEEERQRGNFPDRFSGHQFPNYSSELNVNALLLGDSALYLCASSLTTGTNYGYTFGSGTRLTVV.

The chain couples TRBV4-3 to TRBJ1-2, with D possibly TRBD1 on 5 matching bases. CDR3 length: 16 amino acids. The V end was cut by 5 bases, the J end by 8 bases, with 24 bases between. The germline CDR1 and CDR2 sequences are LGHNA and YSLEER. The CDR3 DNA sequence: TGCGCCAGCAGCGCCTTCAGTCGGGGGTCTCCAAGAGGCTACACCTTC. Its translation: CASSAFSRGSPRGYTF.

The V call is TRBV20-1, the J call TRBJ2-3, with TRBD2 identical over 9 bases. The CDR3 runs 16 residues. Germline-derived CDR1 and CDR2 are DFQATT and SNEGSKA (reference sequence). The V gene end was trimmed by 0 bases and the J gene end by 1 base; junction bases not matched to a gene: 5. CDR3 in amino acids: CSARDRRGGGTDTQYF. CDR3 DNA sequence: TGCAGTGCTAGAGATCGGCGGGGGGGGGGCACAGATACGCAGTATTTT.

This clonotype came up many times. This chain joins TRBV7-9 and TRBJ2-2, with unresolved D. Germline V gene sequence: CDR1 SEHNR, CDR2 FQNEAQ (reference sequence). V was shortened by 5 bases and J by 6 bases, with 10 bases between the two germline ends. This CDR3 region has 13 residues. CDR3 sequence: CASSTFDAGELFF. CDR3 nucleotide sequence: TGTGCCAGCAGCACCTTTGACGCCGGGGAGCTGTTTTTT.

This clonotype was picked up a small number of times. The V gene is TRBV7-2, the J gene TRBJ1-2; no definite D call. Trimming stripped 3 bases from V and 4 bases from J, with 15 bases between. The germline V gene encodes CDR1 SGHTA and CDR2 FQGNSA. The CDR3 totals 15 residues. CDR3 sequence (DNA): TGTGCCAGCAGCTTTGGCGCAGATCGAATCTATGGCTACACCTTC. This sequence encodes CASSFGADRIYGYTF.

CDR3 residues: CASSLEGLGTGELFF. CDR3 nucleotides: TGTGCCAGCAGCTTAGAAGGTCTAGGCACCGGGGAGCTGTTTTTT. This sequence joins TRBV7-8 and TRBJ2-2; D uncertain. The CDR3 loop spans 15 amino acids. Trimming left V 1 base short and J 4 bases short, with 10 bases between. Germline CDR1 and CDR2: SGHVS and FQNEAQ. The whole variable domain, remainder taken from reference TRBV7-8 and TRBJ2-2, is GAGVSQSPRYKVAKRGQDVALRCDPISGHVSLFWYQQALGQGPEFLTYFQNEAQLDKSGLPSDRFFAERPEGSVSTLKIQRTQQEDSAVYLCASSLEGLGTGELFFGEGSRLTVL.

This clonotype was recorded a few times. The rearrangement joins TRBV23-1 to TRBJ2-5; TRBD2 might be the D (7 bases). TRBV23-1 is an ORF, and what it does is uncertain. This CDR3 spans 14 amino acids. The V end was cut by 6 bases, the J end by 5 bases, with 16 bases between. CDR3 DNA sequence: TGCGCCAGCAGCCTCCCGGGGGGCGAGGAGACCCAGTACTTC. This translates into CASSLPGGEETQYF.

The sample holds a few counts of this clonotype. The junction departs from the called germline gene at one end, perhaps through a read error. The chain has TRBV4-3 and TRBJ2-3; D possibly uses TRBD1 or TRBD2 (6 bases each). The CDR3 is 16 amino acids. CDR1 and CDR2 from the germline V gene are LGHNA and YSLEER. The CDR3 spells CASSQGYGGGTDTQYF. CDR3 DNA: TGCGCCAGCAGTCAAGGTTACGGGGGCGGCACAGATACGCAGTATTTT.

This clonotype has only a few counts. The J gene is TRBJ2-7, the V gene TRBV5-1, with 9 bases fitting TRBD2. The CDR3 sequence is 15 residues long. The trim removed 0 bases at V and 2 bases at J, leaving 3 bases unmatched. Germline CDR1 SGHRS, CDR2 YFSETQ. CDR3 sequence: CASSLETSGAYEQYF. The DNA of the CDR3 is TGCGCCAGCAGCTTGGAGACTAGCGGAGCCTACGAGCAGTACTTC.

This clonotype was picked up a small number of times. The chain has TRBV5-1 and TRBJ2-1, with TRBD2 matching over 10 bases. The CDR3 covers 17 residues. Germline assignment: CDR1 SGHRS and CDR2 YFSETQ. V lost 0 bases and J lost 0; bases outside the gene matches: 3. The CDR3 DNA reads TGCGCCAGCAGCTTGGGGACTAGCGGCAGCTCCTACAATGAGCAGTTCTTC. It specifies CASSLGTSGSSYNEQFF.

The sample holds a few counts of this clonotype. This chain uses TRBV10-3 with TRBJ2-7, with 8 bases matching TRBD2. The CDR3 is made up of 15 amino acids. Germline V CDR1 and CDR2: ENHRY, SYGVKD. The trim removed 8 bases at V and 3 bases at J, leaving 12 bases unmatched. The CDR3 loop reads CAIAGKAGEVYEQYV. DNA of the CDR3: TGTGCCATCGCCGGCAAAGCGGGGGAAGTCTACGAGCAGTACGTC.

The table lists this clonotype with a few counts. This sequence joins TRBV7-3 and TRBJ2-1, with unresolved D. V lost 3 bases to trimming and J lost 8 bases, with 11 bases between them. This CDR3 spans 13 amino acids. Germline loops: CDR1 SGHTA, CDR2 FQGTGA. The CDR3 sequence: CASSFIGPHEQFF. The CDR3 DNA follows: TGTGCCAGCAGCTTCATTGGGCCCCATGAGCAGTTCTTC.

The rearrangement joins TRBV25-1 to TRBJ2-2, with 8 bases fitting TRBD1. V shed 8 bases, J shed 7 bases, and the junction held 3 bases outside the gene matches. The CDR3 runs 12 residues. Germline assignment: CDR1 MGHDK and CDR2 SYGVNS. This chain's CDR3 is CASQGAYGELFF. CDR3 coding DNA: TGTGCCAGCCAGGGGGCGTACGGGGAGCTGTTTTTT.

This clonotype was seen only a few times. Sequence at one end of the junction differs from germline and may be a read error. The CDR3 nucleotides are TGTGCTAGCAGCCCCACGGGACACTCCTACAATGAGCAGTTCTTC. Translated: CASSPTGHSYNEQFF. This chain joins TRBV7-7 and TRBJ2-1, with D possibly TRBD1 on 6 matching bases. The V gene's germline CDR1 is SSHAT and CDR2 FNYEAQ (reference sequence). The CDR3 runs 15 residues.

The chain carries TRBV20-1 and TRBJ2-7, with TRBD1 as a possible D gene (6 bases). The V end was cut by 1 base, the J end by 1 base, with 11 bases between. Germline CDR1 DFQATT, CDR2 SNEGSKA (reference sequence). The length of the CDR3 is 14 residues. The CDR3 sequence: CSARVRGGSYEQYV. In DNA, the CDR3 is TGCAGTGCTAGAGTCAGGGGCGGGTCCTACGAGCAGTACGTC.

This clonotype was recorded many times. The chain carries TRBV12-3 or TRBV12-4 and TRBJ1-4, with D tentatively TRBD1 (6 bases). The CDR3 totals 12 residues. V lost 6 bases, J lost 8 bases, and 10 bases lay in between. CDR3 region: CASRNREEKLFF. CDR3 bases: TGTGCCAGCAGAAACAGGGAGGAAAAACTGTTTTTT.

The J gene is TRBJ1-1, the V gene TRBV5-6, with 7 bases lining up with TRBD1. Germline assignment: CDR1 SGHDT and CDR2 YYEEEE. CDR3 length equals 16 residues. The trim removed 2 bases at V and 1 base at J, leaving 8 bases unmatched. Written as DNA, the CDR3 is TGTGCCAGCAGCTTATTATTACAGGGGAGGAACACTGAAGCTTTCTTT. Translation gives CASSLLLQGRNTEAFF.